The rows below give T cell receptor beta chains drawn from one sample of a study of T cell repertoires in cytomegalovirus infection. Their cognate antigens are unknown. One entry per CDR3 protein results from TCRdb running MiXCR on the reads. The table has about 830,000 distinct CDR3 sequences, about 31% seen once. Specimen: cultured CD8+ T cells from PBMCs, collected from culture after CMV antigen stimulation. Receptors were obtained from a human donor in good health (CMV status not recorded). Some clones in this sample may be carry-over from other donors' samples. Each CDR3 is given with its conserved first and last residue. Each record gives: D gene, V gene, clone size, J gene, CDR3 DNA, CDR3 protein. A D gene is named only where the DNA matches it firmly. Clone size is given for some rows only: seen once, a few or many times, or a class if the clone is expanded.

-	TRBV24-1	-	TRBJ2-1	TGTGCCACCAGTGAACGACTAGACGCCGGCAATGAGCAGTTCTTC	CATSERLDAGNEQFF
-	TRBV28	-	TRBJ2-5	TGTGCCAGCAGTCCACCCCCAGGGGAGAGAAAGACCCAGTACTTC	CASSPPPGERKTQYF
-	TRBV5-5	few	TRBJ2-3	TGTGCCAGCAGCTGGATCGGCGGGGGCGGGACAGATACGCAGTATTTT	CASSWIGGGGTDTQYF
-	TRBV12-3/TRBV12-4	-	TRBJ2-7	TGTGCCAGCAGTTCCCCCACCAATCCATTCTACGAGCAGTACTTC	CASSSPTNPFYEQYF
-	TRBV7-7	-	TRBJ2-5	TGTGCTAGCAGCTTAGCTTACAGCACCCAAGAGACCCAGTACTTC	CASSLAYSTQETQYF
-	TRBV2	-	TRBJ1-5	TGTGCCAGCGGATTTCAGCCCCAGCATTTT	CASGFQPQHF
-	TRBV13	-	TRBJ1-1	TGTGCCAGCAGCTCCAGGGACCTAGCTTTCTTT	CASSSRDLAFF
-	TRBV7-9	few	TRBJ1-1	TGTGCCAGCAGCGGCCCGGGTAGAAAAAGCACTGAAGCTTTCTTT	CASSGPGRKSTEAFF
-	TRBV27	-	TRBJ2-7	TGTGCCAGCAGTTTATCGCGCACAGGGTTGGCCTACGAGCAGTACTTC	CASSLSRTGLAYEQYF
TRBD1	TRBV6-5	-	TRBJ1-6	TGTGCCAGCAGTTACTCGTTCCGGGACAGGGATTCACCCCTCCACTTT	CASSYSFRDRDSPLHF
-	TRBV15	-	TRBJ2-1	TGTGCCACCAGCATCCCGGACAAGCCCCCGAGCGATGAGCAGTTCTTC	CATSIPDKPPSDEQFF
-	TRBV7-9	few	TRBJ1-4	TGTGCCAGCAGCTTAGGGCAGCTGAATGAAAAACTGTTTTTT	CASSLGQLNEKLFF
TRBD1	TRBV4-1	-	TRBJ1-6	TGCGCCAGCAGCCCGGGACAGGGGACCGCTTCACCCCTCCACTTT	CASSPGQGTASPLHF
-	TRBV7-8	many	TRBJ1-6	TGTGCCAGCAGCACTTCGGACAGTTCCAATTCACCCCTCCACTTT	CASSTSDSSNSPLHF
-	TRBV12-3/TRBV12-4	-	TRBJ1-2	TGTGCCAGCAAGAACAGGGTGTCGTTTGGCTACACCTTC	CASKNRVSFGYTF
TRBD2	TRBV6-2/TRBV6-3	-	TRBJ2-1	TGTGCCAGCAGTGAGCGGGGGGGAGACTACAATGAGCAGTTCTTC	CASSERGGDYNEQFF
-	TRBV7-9	-	TRBJ2-4	TGTGCCATCGAAGTTGGGGCCCTAATTCAGTACTTC	CAIEVGALIQYF
-	TRBV5-4	-	TRBJ2-5	TGTGCCAGCAGCTTGATCGGCAGGGAGGAGACCCAGTCCTTC	CASSLIGREETQSF
-	TRBV19	-	TRBJ1-1	TGTGCCAGTCAGACCACACTGAACACTGAAGCTTTCTTT	CASQTTLNTEAFF
-	TRBV12-3/TRBV12-4	-	TRBJ2-3	TGTGCCAGCAGTTTAAACGGATGGACCACAGATACGCAGTATTTT	CASSLNGWTTDTQYF
-	TRBV7-9	-	TRBJ2-5	TGTGCCAGCAGCGATGGACGGAGATACCAAGAGACCCAGTACTTC	CASSDGRRYQETQYF
-	TRBV20-1	-	TRBJ1-6	TGCAGTGCTTCACCGGTCAACTGGCCAAATTCACCCCTCCACTTT	CSASPVNWPNSPLHF
-	TRBV4-1	-	TRBJ1-1	TGCGCCAGCAGCCAAGTCTTTGCTTCAGGTCCGAACACTGAAGCTTTCTTT	CASSQVFASGPNTEAFF
-	TRBV7-6	many	TRBJ2-1	TGTGCCAGCAGCTCTGGGACTCTAGGGGGCAATGAGCAGTTCTTC	CASSSGTLGGNEQFF
-	TRBV19	-	TRBJ2-1	TGTGCCAGTAGTATTAGTTCCGGCAATGAGCAGTTCTTC	CASSISSGNEQFF
-	TRBV4-1	-	TRBJ2-1	TGCGCCAGCAGCCAATCCTTTTCTGGGACCAACAACAATGAGCAGTTCTTC	CASSQSFSGTNNNEQFF
TRBD2	TRBV14	few	TRBJ2-1	TGTGCCAGCAGCCAAGGGGAAGGTCGGGGGGGCAGGGACGAGCAGTTCTTC	CASSQGEGRGGRDEQFF